A selection of T cell receptor beta chains follows, all from one sample in a study of CD8+ T cells in alopecia areata. The table came from immunoSEQ multiplex PCR; TCRdb's copy has only in-frame clones and leaves some out. The data hold around 150,000 clones, with 55% to 75% observed a single time. This specimen consisted of CD4+ T cells sorted from blood, obtained at week 4, from a patient treated with tofacitinib. The source of these receptors is a human donor with alopecia areata. The CDR3 runs from the conserved cysteine through the conserved F or W. The order of the fields is V gene, clone size, D gene, CDR3 length, J gene, CDR3 protein, CDR3 DNA. A D gene is named only where the DNA matches it firmly. Clone size is stated in some rows and not others, as once, few, many or a class when expanded.

TRBV7-9	.	.	16	TRBJ2-7	CASSPRWDRGLYEQYF	TGTGCCAGCAGCCCGAGGTGGGATAGGGGCCTCTACGAGCAGTACTTC
TRBV30	.	TRBD1	13	TRBJ1-1	CAITGTGDTEAFF	TGTGCCATAACAGGAACAGGGGACACTGAAGCTTTCTTT
TRBV18	.	.	11	TRBJ1-2	CASSSDYGYTF	TGTGCCAGCTCATCGGACTATGGCTACACCTTC
TRBV19	few	.	12	TRBJ2-1	CASRREYNEQFF	TGTGCCAGTAGGAGGGAATACAATGAGCAGTTCTTC
TRBV29-1	once	.	13	TRBJ1-2	CSVERGLNYGYTF	TGCAGCGTTGAACGGGGCCTTAACTATGGCTACACCTTC
TRBV4-3	.	.	14	TRBJ1-1	CASSQTTGTAEAFF	TGCGCCAGCAGCCAAACAACAGGGACGGCCGAAGCTTTCTTT
TRBV7-2	.	TRBD1	14	TRBJ2-5	CASSYNRGKETQYF	TGTGCCAGCAGTTACAACAGGGGAAAAGAGACCCAGTACTTC
TRBV7-2	.	.	12	TRBJ1-2	CASSLYGYGYTF	TGTGCCAGCAGCTTATACGGCTATGGCTACACCTTC
TRBV6-5	.	.	14	TRBJ1-2	CASSYSNRAGGYTF	TGTGCCAGCAGTTACTCGAACAGGGCCGGAGGCTACACCTTC
TRBV5-1	.	.	13	TRBJ2-3	CASSLTFTDTQYF	TGCGCCAGCAGCTTGACGTTCACAGATACGCAGTATTTT
TRBV5-6	.	TRBD2	14	TRBJ2-3	CASGLAASTDTQYF	TGTGCCAGCGGACTAGCGGCTAGCACAGATACGCAGTATTTT
TRBV11-3	few	.	13	TRBJ2-1	CASSFSGGFEQFF	TGTGCCAGCAGCTTTTCTGGTGGGTTTGAGCAGTTCTTC
TRBV6-5	.	.	12	TRBJ1-2	CASRQVDYGYTF	TGTGCCAGCAGACAGGTTGACTATGGCTACACCTTC
TRBV30	.	.	13	TRBJ2-7	CAWSAGTRYEQYF	TGTGCCTGGAGTGCCGGGACTCGCTACGAGCAGTACTTC
TRBV6-5	.	.	13	TRBJ1-2	CASSYQGNYGYTF	TGTGCCAGCAGTTATCAGGGCAACTATGGCTACACCTTC
TRBV5-1	.	.	14	TRBJ1-1	CASSPGGGNTEAFF	TGCGCCAGCAGCCCTGGAGGGGGGAACACTGAAGCTTTCTTT
TRBV25-1	once	.	14	TRBJ2-1	CASSDSGSYNEQFF	TGTGCCAGCAGTGACTCCGGGAGCTACAATGAGCAGTTCTTC
TRBV7-8	.	.	14	TRBJ1-1	CASSLFQVNTEAFF	TGTGCCAGCAGCCTATTTCAGGTGAACACTGAAGCTTTCTTT
TRBV6-5	few	.	12	TRBJ1-1	CASRPPGTEAFF	TGTGCCAGCAGACCCCCCGGAACTGAAGCTTTCTTT
TRBV19	once	TRBD1	15	TRBJ2-7	CASSVSGQGVGEQYF	TGTGCCAGTAGTGTCTCTGGACAGGGGGTGGGCGAGCAGTACTTC
TRBV27	.	.	14	TRBJ1-2	CASSRTNPNYGYTF	TGTGCCAGCAGTCGGACAAATCCTAACTATGGCTACACCTTC
TRBV30	.	.	14	TRBJ2-5	CAWSVGQFQETQYF	TGTGCCTGGAGTGTCGGTCAGTTCCAAGAGACCCAGTACTTC
TRBV29-1	.	.	13	TRBJ2-7	CSASPTGIFEQYF	TGCAGCGCCTCTCCCACAGGAATCTTCGAGCAGTACTTC
TRBV27	once	.	20	TRBJ2-7	CASRPVLGGAGSYQRSEQYF	TGTGCCAGCAGACCCGTCCTGGGGGGCGCGGGTTCATATCAGAGGAGCGAGCAGTACTTC
TRBV18	.	.	15	TRBJ2-7	CASSPLGTPNYEQYF	TGTGCCAGCTCACCACTCGGGACTCCTAACTACGAGCAGTACTTC
TRBV5-1	few	TRBD2	16	TRBJ2-1	CASSLGTSGGAREQFF	TGCGCCAGCAGCTTGGGGACTAGCGGGGGGGCGCGTGAGCAGTTCTTC
TRBV4-3	once	.	16	TRBJ1-1	CASSQVLSRGDTEAFF	TGCGCCAGCAGCCAAGTTCTCTCTAGGGGCGACACTGAAGCTTTCTTT
TRBV19	few	.	14	TRBJ2-5	CASSRGARRETQYF	TGTGCCAGTAGTCGGGGGGCGAGAAGGGAGACCCAGTACTTC
TRBV7-2	.	TRBD2	16	TRBJ2-1	CASSLAGLVSYNEQFF	TGTGCCAGCAGCTTAGCGGGACTAGTCTCCTACAATGAGCAGTTCTTC
TRBV29-1	.	.	13	TRBJ1-2	CSVTQGTNYGYTF	TGCAGCGTAACCCAAGGAACTAACTATGGCTACACCTTC
TRBV2	.	.	14	TRBJ2-1	CASSGTETYNEQFF	TGTGCCAGCAGTGGGACAGAGACCTACAATGAGCAGTTCTTC
TRBV30	once	TRBD1	13	TRBJ1-6	CAWSVVRGRALHF	TGTGCCTGGAGTGTCGTCAGGGGGCGAGCCCTCCACTTT
TRBV7-9	.	TRBD2	16	TRBJ2-7	CASSSDRLAGAYEQYF	TGTGCCAGCAGCTCCGACAGACTAGCGGGGGCCTACGAGCAGTACTTC
TRBV30	.	.	11	TRBJ1-2	CAWSVRGGYTF	TGTGCCTGGAGTGTACGGGGTGGCTACACCTTC
TRBV30	.	.	13	TRBJ1-6	CAWSEIGGGPLHF	TGTGCCTGGAGTGAAATCGGTGGGGGACCCCTCCACTTT
TRBV4-2	once	.	16	TRBJ2-7	CASSQDHGTGSYEQYF	TGTGCCAGCAGCCAAGATCACGGGACGGGCTCCTACGAGCAGTACTTC
TRBV2	.	.	13	TRBJ2-3	CASSVGGTDTQYF	TGTGCCAGCAGTGTGGGGGGCACAGATACGCAGTATTTT
TRBV9	once	TRBD1	15	TRBJ2-1	CASSLTGGLYNEQFF	TGTGCCAGCAGCTTAACAGGGGGCCTCTACAATGAGCAGTTCTTC
TRBV30	.	.	14	TRBJ1-2	CARSQGVGVYGYTF	TGTGCCCGGTCACAGGGTGTGGGAGTCTATGGCTACACCTTC
TRBV29-1	.	.	12	TRBJ2-2	CSARGRTGELFF	TGCAGCGCCAGGGGCCGCACCGGGGAGCTGTTTTTT
TRBV7-9	.	.	14	TRBJ1-5	CASSLAGGNQPQHF	TGTGCCAGCAGCTTAGCCGGGGGCAATCAGCCCCAGCATTTT
TRBV9	.	.	16	TRBJ2-1	CASSVEGGMYPNEQFF	TGTGCCAGCAGCGTAGAGGGCGGTATGTACCCCAATGAGCAGTTCTTC
TRBV7-6	.	.	13	TRBJ2-5	CASSTPTQETQYF	TGTGCCAGCAGCACCCCCACCCAAGAGACCCAGTACTTC
TRBV5-4	.	.	13	TRBJ1-2	CASSPGVAYGYTF	TGTGCCAGCAGCCCAGGTGTGGCCTATGGCTACACCTTC
TRBV29-1	.	.	10	TRBJ2-4	CSVEHGIQYF	TGCAGCGTTGAGCACGGCATTCAGTACTTC
TRBV29-1	few	.	13	TRBJ1-1	CSVEGTANTEAFF	TGCAGCGTTGAAGGGACAGCGAACACTGAAGCTTTCTTT
TRBV29-1	.	TRBD1	12	TRBJ1-2	CSVFGQDYGYTF	TGCAGCGTTTTTGGACAGGACTATGGCTACACCTTC
TRBV4-2	.	.	16	TRBJ1-1	CASSPEGSLMNTEAFF	TGTGCCAGCAGCCCCGAAGGGAGCCTCATGAACACTGAAGCTTTCTTT
TRBV6-5	few	TRBD1	13	TRBJ1-6	CASSYGTDSPLHF	TGTGCCAGCAGTTACGGGACAGATTCACCCCTCCACTTT
TRBV6-5	.	.	15	TRBJ2-3	CASSYRQGLTDTQYF	TGTGCCAGCAGTTACCGGCAGGGGTTGACAGATACGCAGTATTTT
TRBV30	.	.	11	TRBJ1-2	CAWSQQYGYTF	TGTGCCTGGAGTCAACAGTATGGCTACACCTTC
TRBV7-2	.	TRBD1	15	TRBJ1-6	CASSLGTGEGVPLHF	TGTGCCAGCAGCCTCGGGACAGGCGAAGGAGTACCCCTCCACTTT
TRBV6-5	.	.	13	TRBJ1-5	CASSYDRDQPQHF	TGTGCCAGCAGTTATGATCGGGATCAGCCCCAGCATTTT
TRBV7-2	.	TRBD1	15	TRBJ1-6	CASSLGDRPNSPLHF	TGTGCCAGCAGCTTAGGGGACAGGCCCAATTCACCCCTCCACTTT